One sample yielded the 11 T cell receptor beta chains listed below, sequenced in a study of blood T cells in healthy people across ages. Then a second PCR, running about 6 to 12 cycles, was carried out with a sample-barcoded 5' primer and a J-beta primer mix. TCRdb itself ran the 5' RACE reads through MiXCR, one entry per CDR3 protein. In the table there are some 1.6 million distinct CDR3 sequences, around 35% of which are singletons. The sample was blood. These receptors came from a woman aged 30 to 39 in good health.

About this clonotype itself: A read error may produce the germline difference seen at one junction end. CDR3 residues: CAISEGQDCEQYF. In DNA, the CDR3 is TGTGCTATCAGTGAGGGTCAAGACTGCGAGCAGTACTTC. J is TRBJ2-5 and V is TRBV10-3; tentatively, D is TRBD2 (5 bases). The J call may be mistaken, given a closer DNA end match to TRBJ2-7. The CDR3 length is 13 residues. Germline assignment: CDR1 ENHRY and CDR2 SYGVKD.

This clonotype showed up just a few times. The CDR3 region has the DNA TGTGCCAGCAGCTACGGAGCGGGGGACCCTACAGATACGCAGTATTTT. It encodes CASSYGAGDPTDTQYF. The chain recombines TRBV5-4 with TRBJ2-3, with 8 bases that match TRBD2. Germline lookup yields CDR1 SGHNT and CDR2 YYREEE (reference sequence). The CDR3 runs to 16 residues. The V segment lost 3 bases and the J segment 3 bases; nucleotides outside the gene matches: 9. The full variable domain, completed using reference TRBV5-4 and TRBJ2-3, is ETGVTQSPTHLIKTRGQQVTLRCSSQSGHNTVSWYQQALGQGPQFIFQYYREEENGRGNFPPRFSGLQFPNYSSELNVNALELDDSALYLCASSYGAGDPTDTQYFGPGTRLTVL.

This clonotype appeared a few times. The chain links TRBV20-1 to TRBJ2-3, with D perhaps matching TRBD2 (5 bases). The CDR3 totals 13 residues. Trimming cost V 6 bases and J 3 bases, with 13 bases left between them. Germline CDR1 reads DFQATT; CDR2 reads SNEGSKA (reference sequence). CDR3 DNA sequence: TGCAGTGCAAGGGAGCCTTTGACAGATACGCAGTATTTT. This encodes CSAREPLTDTQYF.

CDR3 sequence reads: CASSSTTSGGTKVNEQFF. CDR3 sequence (DNA): TGCGCCAGCAGCTCGACAACTAGCGGGGGGACCAAAGTCAATGAGCAGTTCTTC. The gene calls are TRBV5-1 and TRBJ2-1; the match to TRBD2 covers 12 bases. The V gene end was trimmed by 3 bases and the J gene end by 6 bases; junction bases not matched to a gene: 13. The CDR3 is 18 residues long. The germline gives CDR1 SGHRS, CDR2 YFSETQ.

Regarding this clonotype: Given the absence of the conserved phenylalanine or tryptophan at the CDR3 end, a read error is likely. The V gene is TRBV27, the J gene TRBJ1-2, with D possibly TRBD1 on 5 matching bases. Germline V gene lookup returns CDR1 MNHEY and CDR2 SMNVEV (reference sequence). V shed 7 bases and J shed 4 bases, with 19 bases lying between them. This CDR3 is built from 15 residues. CDR3 loop: CASTQTGLGVYGYTL. The CDR3 DNA reads TGTGCCAGCACCCAGACGGGACTGGGGGTCTATGGCTACACCTTG.

The chain joins TRBV20-1 to TRBJ2-3, with D hard to call. Trimming left V 1 base short and J 4 bases short, with 12 bases between. The germline gives CDR1 DFQATT, CDR2 SNEGSKA (reference sequence). The CDR3 is 14 amino acids. The CDR3 sequence: CSARGEVISDTQYF. In nucleotides, the CDR3 is TGCAGTGCTAGAGGCGAAGTGATTTCAGATACGCAGTATTTT.

The J gene is TRBJ2-1, the V gene TRBV19; 12 nucleotides align to TRBD2. The CDR3 is made up of 16 amino acids. The V gene's germline CDR1 is LNHDA and CDR2 SQIVND (reference sequence). Germline trimming cut 5 bases from V and 8 bases from J; bases unmatched to any gene: 10. CDR3 in amino acids: CASSPNGLAGRYEQFF. CDR3 in DNA: TGTGCCAGTAGTCCTAACGGACTAGCGGGGAGGTATGAGCAGTTCTTC.

This clonotype was seen more than once but under ten times. The J gene is TRBJ1-5, the V gene TRBV10-3, with D possibly being TRBD1 (6 bases). The CDR3 loop spans 16 amino acids. The V gene's germline CDR1 is ENHRY and CDR2 SYGVKD. With 10 bases removed from V and 1 base from J, the gap between germline ends came to 20 bases. The CDR3 DNA follows: TGTGCCACCGGGGCGAGGGGGACCGACAGCAATCAGCCCCAGCATTTT. This translates into CATGARGTDSNQPQHF.

Only a few counts were recorded for this clonotype. This rearrangement joins TRBV21-1 to TRBJ2-5; the table assigns TRBD1, which was not confirmed against the DNA. TRBV21-1 is described as a pseudogene. The CDR3 covers 17 residues. As DNA, the CDR3 is TGTGCCAGCAGCAAAGTCCTCGACCTGGGACACGAGGAGACCCAGTACTTC. It encodes CASSKVLDLGHEETQYF.

This chain links TRBV6-6 with TRBJ1-1; no clear D gene. V lost 6 bases to trimming and J lost 11 bases, with 16 bases between them. CDR3 size: 12 residues. Germline lookup yields CDR1 MNHNY and CDR2 SVGAGI (reference sequence). CDR3 nucleotides: TGTGCCAGCAGGGACGTAAACGAGGTGGCTTTCTTT. This sequence encodes CASRDVNEVAFF.

About this clonotype: This may stem from a read error, because a much larger clone lies one nucleotide away. The chain combines TRBV29-1 with TRBJ2-7, with 11 nucleotides matching TRBD1. The length of the CDR3 is 13 residues. The V and J ends lost 7 bases and 6 bases, in that order; junction bases with no gene match: 8. Germline V gives CDR1 SQVTM, CDR2 ANQGSEA. CDR3 in DNA: TGCAGCGCCCTGGACAGGGGGCGGTGCGAGCAGTACTTC. It encodes CSALDRGRCEQYF.